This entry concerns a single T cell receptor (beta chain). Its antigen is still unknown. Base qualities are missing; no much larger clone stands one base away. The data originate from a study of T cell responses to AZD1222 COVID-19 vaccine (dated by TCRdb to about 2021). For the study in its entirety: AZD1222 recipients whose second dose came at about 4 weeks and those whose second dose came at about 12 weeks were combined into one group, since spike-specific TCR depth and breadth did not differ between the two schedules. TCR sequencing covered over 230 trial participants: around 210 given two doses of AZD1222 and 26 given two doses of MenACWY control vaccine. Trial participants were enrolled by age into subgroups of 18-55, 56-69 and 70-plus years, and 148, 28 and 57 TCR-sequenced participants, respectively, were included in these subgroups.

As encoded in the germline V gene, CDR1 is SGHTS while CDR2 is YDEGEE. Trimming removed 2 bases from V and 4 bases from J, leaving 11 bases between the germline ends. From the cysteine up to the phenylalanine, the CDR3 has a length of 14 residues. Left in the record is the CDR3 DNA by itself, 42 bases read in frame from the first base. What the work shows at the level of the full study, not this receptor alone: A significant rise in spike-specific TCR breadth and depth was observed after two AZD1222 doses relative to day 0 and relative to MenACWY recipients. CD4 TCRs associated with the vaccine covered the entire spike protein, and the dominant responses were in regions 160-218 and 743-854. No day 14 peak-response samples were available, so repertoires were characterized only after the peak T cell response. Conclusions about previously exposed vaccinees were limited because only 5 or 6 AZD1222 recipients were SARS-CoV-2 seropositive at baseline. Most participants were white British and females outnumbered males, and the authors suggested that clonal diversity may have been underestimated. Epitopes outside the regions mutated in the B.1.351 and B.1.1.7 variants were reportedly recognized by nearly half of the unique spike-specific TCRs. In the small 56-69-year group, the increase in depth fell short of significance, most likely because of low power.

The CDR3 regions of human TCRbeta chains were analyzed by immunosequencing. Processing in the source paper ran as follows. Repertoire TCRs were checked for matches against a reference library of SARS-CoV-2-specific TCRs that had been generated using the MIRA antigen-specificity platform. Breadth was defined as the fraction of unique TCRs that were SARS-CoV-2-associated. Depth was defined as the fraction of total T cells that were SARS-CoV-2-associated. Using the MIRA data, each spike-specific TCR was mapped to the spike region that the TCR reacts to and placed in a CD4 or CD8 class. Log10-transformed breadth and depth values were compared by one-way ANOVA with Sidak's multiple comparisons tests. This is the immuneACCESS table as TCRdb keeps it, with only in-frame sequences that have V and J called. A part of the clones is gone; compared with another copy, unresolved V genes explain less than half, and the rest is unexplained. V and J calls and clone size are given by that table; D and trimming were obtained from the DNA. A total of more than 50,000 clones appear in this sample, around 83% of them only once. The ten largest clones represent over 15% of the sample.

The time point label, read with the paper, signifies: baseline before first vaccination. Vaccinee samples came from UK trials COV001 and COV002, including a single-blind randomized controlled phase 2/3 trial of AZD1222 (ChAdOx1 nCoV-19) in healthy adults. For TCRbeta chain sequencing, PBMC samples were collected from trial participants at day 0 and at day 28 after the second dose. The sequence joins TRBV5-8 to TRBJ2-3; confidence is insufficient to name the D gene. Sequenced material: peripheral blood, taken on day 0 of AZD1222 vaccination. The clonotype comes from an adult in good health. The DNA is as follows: TGTGCCAGCAGCTTACAACGTTACTCAGATACGCAGTATTTT. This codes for CASSLQRYSDTQYF.